These T cell receptor beta chains were read from a single sample in a study of cytomegalovirus exposure and HLA in healthy donors. Profiling relied on immunoSEQ multiplex PCR, and the TCRdb table lists in-frame clones only, not all of them. Found here are approximately 170,000 clones, approximately 80% of them singletons; the top ten hold 0.95% to 1.5%. Sequenced: PBMCs. All receptors derive from a boy aged 2 to 9 in good health and CMV-seronegative. Both conserved end residues are part of each CDR3. Each record gives: clone size, D gene, V gene, CDR3 length, J gene, CDR3 protein, CDR3 DNA. A D gene is named only where the DNA matches it firmly. Clone size is not always given. Where it is, it says once, few, many or a class for expanded clones.

NA	TRBD2	TRBV6-5	15	TRBJ2-7	CASSSTSGRPREQYF	TGTGCCAGCAGTTCGACTAGCGGGAGGCCGAGGGAGCAGTACTTC
few	NA	TRBV7-7	17	TRBJ2-2	CASSLAHQGSGTGELFF	TGTGCCAGCAGCTTAGCGCATCAGGGAAGTGGCACCGGGGAGCTGTTTTTT
NA	NA	TRBV7-2	13	TRBJ1-6	CASSRPGNSPLHF	TGTGCCAGCAGCCGGCCGGGGAATTCACCCCTCCACTTT
NA	TRBD1	TRBV28	13	TRBJ1-2	CASNPQGNYGYTF	TGTGCCAGCAACCCACAGGGGAACTATGGCTACACCTTC
once	TRBD1	TRBV19	13	TRBJ2-4	CARMRDRVNIQYF	TGTGCCAGAATGCGGGACAGGGTCAACATTCAGTACTTC
NA	TRBD2	TRBV4-3	15	TRBJ2-1	CASSQDPSGRFEQFF	TGCGCCAGCAGCCAAGACCCTAGCGGGAGATTTGAGCAGTTCTTC
NA	NA	TRBV12-5	16	TRBJ2-2	CASGGTRFANTGELFF	TGTGCTAGTGGGGGGACACGGTTCGCGAACACCGGGGAGCTGTTTTTT
NA	NA	TRBV23-1	14	TRBJ2-1	CASSQCSSYNEQFF	TGCGCCAGCAGTCAGTGCAGCTCCTACAATGAGCAGTTCTTC
NA	TRBD2	TRBV4-3	17	TRBJ2-1	CASSHFSTSGRINEQFF	TGCGCCAGCAGCCATTTTTCGACTAGCGGGAGAATCAATGAGCAGTTCTTC
NA	NA	TRBV11-2	12	TRBJ1-1	CASSFQNTEAFF	TGTGCCAGCAGCTTTCAGAACACTGAAGCTTTCTTT
few	NA	TRBV5-1	14	TRBJ2-2	CASSGEVNTGELFF	TGCGCCAGCAGCGGAGAGGTGAACACCGGGGAGCTGTTTTTT
NA	TRBD1	TRBV11-3	17	TRBJ2-2	CASSLDGGTGTTGELFF	TGTGCCAGCAGCTTAGATGGAGGGACAGGGACTACCGGGGAGCTGTTTTTT
few	NA	TRBV11-2	18	TRBJ2-6	CASSTHRTGSSGANVLTF	TGTGCCAGCAGCACCCACCGGACGGGGAGCTCTGGGGCCAACGTCCTGACTTTC
NA	NA	TRBV19	13	TRBJ2-7	CASSIGVRYEQYF	TGTGCCAGTAGTATCGGTGTTCGATACGAGCAGTACTTC
NA	TRBD2	TRBV9	15	TRBJ2-5	CASSVSGREVETQYF	TGTGCCAGCAGCGTTAGCGGGAGGGAGGTAGAGACCCAGTACTTC
NA	TRBD2	TRBV29-1	11	TRBJ2-3	CSVELAGRMNF	TGCAGCGTTGAGCTAGCGGGACGGATGAATTTT
NA	TRBD1	TRBV6-6	13	TRBJ2-7	CASSLDRIYEQYF	TGTGCCAGCAGTCTGGACAGGATCTACGAGCAGTACTTC
NA	TRBD2	TRBV7-6	16	TRBJ2-1	CASSPRRREPYNEQFF	TGTGCCAGCAGCCCCCGAAGGCGGGAGCCATACAATGAGCAGTTCTTC
NA	NA	TRBV5-5	17	TRBJ1-3	CASSFLSQGNSGNTIYF	TGTGCCAGCAGCTTTCTCAGCCAGGGAAACTCTGGAAACACCATATATTTT
NA	NA	TRBV14	13	TRBJ1-5	CASSQGVNQPQHF	TGTGCCAGCAGCCAAGGAGTCAATCAGCCCCAGCATTTT
few	NA	TRBV18	15	TRBJ2-7	CASSPPGLPSYEQYF	TGTGCCAGCTCACCTCCCGGACTGCCCTCCTACGAGCAGTACTTC
NA	TRBD1	TRBV7-8	15	TRBJ1-2	CASSFGQASNYGYTF	TGTGCCAGCAGCTTCGGACAGGCCAGCAACTATGGCTACACCTTC
NA	TRBD2	TRBV9	17	TRBJ2-1	CASSPYFSGSKNNEQFF	TGTGCCAGCAGCCCCTACTTTAGCGGGAGCAAGAACAATGAGCAGTTCTTC
once	NA	TRBV11-2	13	TRBJ1-4	CASSHGVNEKLFF	TGTGCCAGCAGCCACGGGGTTAATGAAAAACTGTTTTTT
NA	TRBD1	TRBV5-1	15	TRBJ2-1	CASSFGRTGFNEQFF	TGCGCCAGCAGCTTTGGTAGGACAGGGTTCAATGAGCAGTTCTTC
NA	TRBD1	TRBV27	16	TRBJ1-2	CASSFIRGRGNYGYTF	TGTGCCAGCAGTTTTATCAGGGGGCGCGGTAACTATGGCTACACCTTC
NA	TRBD1	TRBV30	16	TRBJ1-3	CAWVRPGTGKGNTIYF	TGTGCCTGGGTGCGCCCCGGGACAGGGAAAGGAAACACCATATATTTT
NA	NA	TRBV27	15	TRBJ2-7	CASSPTLGRAVEQYF	TGTGCCAGCAGTCCTACCCTGGGCAGAGCGGTCGAGCAGTACTTC
NA	NA	TRBV19	15	TRBJ2-6	CASSSRDSGANVLTF	TGTGCCAGTAGTTCCCGGGACTCTGGGGCCAACGTCCTGACTTTC
NA	NA	TRBV6-5	15	TRBJ1-2	CASSYSGGGAGGYTF	TGTGCCAGCAGTTACTCAGGTGGCGGGGCTGGTGGCTACACCTTC
NA	TRBD2	TRBV10-3	18	TRBJ2-2	CASRGTSGDRGYTGELFF	TGTGCCAGTAGGGGGACTAGCGGGGACCGGGGATACACCGGGGAGCTGTTTTTT
NA	NA	TRBV4-1	14	TRBJ1-2	CASSQGPHSYGYTF	TGCGCCAGCAGCCAAGGACCTCACAGCTATGGCTACACCTTC
NA	NA	TRBV5-1	13	TRBJ2-1	CASQQLTESEQFF	TGCGCCAGCCAGCAACTTACAGAATCCGAGCAGTTCTTC
NA	NA	TRBV27	15	TRBJ2-1	CASRPVSGRGNEQFF	TGTGCCAGCCGCCCGGTCTCGGGCAGGGGAAATGAGCAGTTCTTC
NA	TRBD1	TRBV6-1	13	TRBJ2-7	CASSGTGNYEQYF	TGTGCCAGCAGCGGGACAGGGAACTACGAGCAGTACTTC
once	TRBD2	TRBV5-6	16	TRBJ2-7	CASSLRTSGSRYEQYF	TGTGCCAGCAGCTTGAGGACTAGCGGGAGTCGGTACGAGCAGTACTTC
NA	NA	TRBV6-6	16	TRBJ1-2	CASSYSIGAAGPGYTF	TGTGCCAGCAGTTACTCGATTGGAGCGGCCGGCCCCGGCTACACCTTC
NA	TRBD1	TRBV9	17	TRBJ1-3	CASSVGQLSVSGNTIYF	TGTGCCAGCAGCGTGGGACAGCTTTCCGTGTCTGGAAACACCATATATTTT
NA	NA	TRBV5-4	15	TRBJ1-1	CASRSIQGRGTEAFF	TGTGCCAGCAGGTCGATTCAAGGGAGGGGGACTGAAGCTTTCTTT
NA	TRBD1	TRBV5-5	14	TRBJ2-5	CASSLRDRAETQYF	TGTGCCAGCAGCTTGAGGGACAGGGCAGAGACCCAGTACTTC
NA	NA	TRBV10-3	13	TRBJ1-2	CAISELRVYGYTF	TGTGCCATCAGTGAATTACGGGTCTATGGCTACACCTTC